This record looks at one T cell receptor (beta chain) sequence and its context. As yet, its antigen is unknown. The authors sorted CD4+ naive, central memory, regulatory and stem cell-like memory cells via CD45RO/CCR7/CD25/CD127/CD95/CD27. This sample is drawn from a study of beta chain features in type 1 diabetes. Across the study: When patients were set against healthy donors, age, gender and cell yields were similar. Whole-study results and caveats: Researchers cautioned that cDNA sequencing could over-represent cells with high TCR expression. The similarity of naive, central memory and Treg TCRB repertoires appeared greater among patients than among healthy donors. TCRB CDR3 length was moderately but significantly reduced in all four CD4+ subsets of Type 1 diabetes patients.

Since all of the isolated RNA was reverse transcribed, expressed TCRB transcripts were what got sequenced. Generated by immunoSEQ multiplex PCR, the TCRdb table keeps only in-frame clones and is missing some. The table lists more than 550,000 clones, about an eighth of them singletons. The CDR3 has 12 residues. Trimming left V 4 bases short and J 6 bases short, with 12 bases between. Per germline, CDR1 GTSNPN and CDR2 SVGIG (reference sequence). The sample consisted of naive CD4+ T cells from blood. The sequence was obtained from a man aged 18 to 29 with type 1 diabetes. The chain is built from TRBV30 and TRBJ1-2; D call uncertain. The CDR3, as DNA: TGTGCCTGGACCTCGGATCCCCATGGCTACACCTTC. It translates to CAWTSDPHGYTF. The full variable domain, rest sourced from reference TRBV30 and TRBJ1-2, is SQTIHQWPATLVQPVGSPLSLECTVEGTSNPNLYWYRQAAGRGLQLLFYSVGIGQISSEVPQNLSASRPQDRQFILSSKKLLLSDSGFYLCAWTSDPHGYTFGSGTRLTVV.